These T cell receptor beta chains were read from a single sample in a study of cytomegalovirus exposure and HLA in healthy donors. The repertoire was sequenced with immunoSEQ multiplex PCR; TCRdb's copy has only in-frame clones and lacks some. The sample carries more than 110,000 clones, roughly four fifths recorded once. The sequenced material came from PBMCs. Receptor source: a man aged 25 to 40 in good health and CMV-seropositive. CDR3s include the opening cysteine and the closing phenylalanine or tryptophan. The order of the fields is CDR3 DNA, CDR3 protein, V gene, D gene, J gene, clone size. D genes are given only for firm matches. Expanded clones are given a class, and other clones once, few, many or no size at all.

TGCGCCAGCAGCTTGGGTAGCGGGGGCCAGGGGATTGAGCAGTTCTTC CASSLGSGGQGIEQFF TRBV5-1 TRBD2 TRBJ2-1 -
TGTGCCAGCATTAAGGGGCGAGATTGGGGCTACGAGCAGTACTTC CASIKGRDWGYEQYF TRBV7-8 - TRBJ2-7 -
TGTGCCAGCAGTGAAGTTCTTACTAACAAGTACTTC CASSEVLTNKYF TRBV6-1 - TRBJ2-7 -
TGTGCCAGCAGCTTGAGGGGTGCCACTGAAGCTTTCTTT CASSLRGATEAFF TRBV5-4 - TRBJ1-1 -
TGTGCCAGCAGAACAGGGGATTACAATGAGCAGTTCTTC CASRTGDYNEQFF TRBV2 TRBD1 TRBJ2-1 few
TGTGCCAGTCCCCCCTCCAGCTCTGGGGCCAACGTCCTGACTTTC CASPPSSSGANVLTF TRBV19 - TRBJ2-6 -
TGTGCCAGCAGCAGCCCCGGGACAGGGAGGGAGACCCAGTACTTC CASSSPGTGRETQYF TRBV9 TRBD1 TRBJ2-5 -
TGCGCCACTTCGTCGGGACAGGGTCACGGCTACACCTTC CATSSGQGHGYTF TRBV5-1 TRBD1 TRBJ1-2 -
TGTGCCAGCAGCTTGCGGAGCACAGATACGCAGTATTTT CASSLRSTDTQYF TRBV5-6 - TRBJ2-3 -
TGTGCCAGCGGAGGACAGGTTCCCTACGAGCAGTACTTC CASGGQVPYEQYF TRBV28 TRBD1 TRBJ2-7 -
TGCGCCAGCAAAGCGGGGGGCACAGATACGCAGTATTTT CASKAGGTDTQYF TRBV5-1 TRBD2 TRBJ2-3 once
TGCGCCAGCAGCCCCGACCCTACTAGACGAGATACGCAGTATTTT CASSPDPTRRDTQYF TRBV4-1 - TRBJ2-3 -
TGTGCCAGCAGCCTAGGGACAGGGAGCAATGAAAAACTGTTTTTT CASSLGTGSNEKLFF TRBV7-8 TRBD1 TRBJ1-4 few
TGTGCCAGCAGCTACCGGTCCGGAGGTGAAAAACTGTTTTTT CASSYRSGGEKLFF TRBV7-9 - TRBJ1-4 -
TGTGCCAGCAGCACGACAGTGGGAAACTATGGCTACACCTTC CASSTTVGNYGYTF TRBV11-2 - TRBJ1-2 -
TGTGCCAGCAGCGTAGAAGCGGACCCCTACGAGCAGTACTTC CASSVEADPYEQYF TRBV9 - TRBJ2-7 -
TGTGCCAGCAACCCGGGACTAGCCAGGGGCAATGAGCAGTTCTTC CASNPGLARGNEQFF TRBV27 TRBD2 TRBJ2-1 -
TGCGCCAGCTCCCGACTAGCGGGAGGGGGAGCAGGAGAGACCCAGTACTTC CASSRLAGGGAGETQYF TRBV5-1 TRBD2 TRBJ2-5 once
TGTGCCAGCAGCTTAGAGGCGGGGGCCAGCTCCTACGAGCAGTACTTC CASSLEAGASSYEQYF TRBV7-9 - TRBJ2-7 -
TGTGCCAGCAGCTTGGCGCAGCAAGAGACCCAGTACTTC CASSLAQQETQYF TRBV5-5 - TRBJ2-5 -
TGTGCCAGCAGTGAATTTATAGGCTACACCTTC CASSEFIGYTF TRBV2 - TRBJ1-2 -
TGCGCCAGCCGGGGGGCCTTCTCTGGGGCCAACGTCCTGACTTTC CASRGAFSGANVLTF TRBV10-2 - TRBJ2-6 -
TGCAGCGTTGAAACCCGTGGACAGCCCCCTGACGAGCAGTACTTC CSVETRGQPPDEQYF TRBV29-1 - TRBJ2-7 -
TGTGCCAGCAGTGGACAGGGGGCCGGTGAGCAGTTCTTC CASSGQGAGEQFF TRBV2 TRBD1 TRBJ2-1 -
TGTGCCAGCAGCGTAGTACTAGCAGACTTCACCGGGGAGCTGTTTTTT CASSVVLADFTGELFF TRBV9 - TRBJ2-2 -
TGCAGTGCTGTCCGAGAGGATACGCAGTATTTT CSAVREDTQYF TRBV20-1 - TRBJ2-3 -
TGTGCCAGCAGTGTTAGCGGGACCCCGAACACCGGGGAGCTGTTTTTT CASSVSGTPNTGELFF TRBV27 TRBD2 TRBJ2-2 -
TGCGCCAGCAGCTTGGCCAATGACAGGGGCAGTTCACCCCTCCACTTT CASSLANDRGSSPLHF TRBV5-1 TRBD1 TRBJ1-6 -
TGTGCCAGCAGCTCAGGGACGGGAGATGGCTACACCTTC CASSSGTGDGYTF TRBV5-5 - TRBJ1-2 once
TGTGCCACCAGCAGAGTTTTTGGGGGCGGGGGCTCTAATTCACCCCTCCACTTT CATSRVFGGGGSNSPLHF TRBV15 - TRBJ1-6 -
TGTGCCACCAGCAGCGCAACAGGTCGCGGTAACGAGCAGTACTTC CATSSATGRGNEQYF TRBV15 - TRBJ2-7 -
TGTGCCAGCAGTGAGACAGTTACCTACGAGCAGTACTTC CASSETVTYEQYF TRBV6-1 - TRBJ2-7 few
TGTGCCACCCTCAATTCAAGAGGCAACTACGAGCAGTACTTC CATLNSRGNYEQYF TRBV2 - TRBJ2-7 -
TGTGCCAGCAGTTTACTGGCTAGCCGGGGGGCAGGGAGTGAGCAGTTCTTC CASSLLASRGAGSEQFF TRBV27 - TRBJ2-1 -
TGTGCCAGCAGCGACCGGTTGCGGGAGCAGTTCTTC CASSDRLREQFF TRBV7-9 - TRBJ2-1 -
TGTGCCAGCAGTTATGACAGGGGGACTTATAATTCACCCCTCCACTTT CASSYDRGTYNSPLHF TRBV6-5 TRBD1 TRBJ1-6 -
TGTGCCAGCAGCTTAGGAGCGGGGGGGATGAGAGATACGCAGTATTTT CASSLGAGGMRDTQYF TRBV7-7 TRBD2 TRBJ2-3 -
TGTGCCATCAGTGAGTCATCTGGGGCGCATGGCTACACCTTC CAISESSGAHGYTF TRBV10-3 - TRBJ1-2 -
TGTGCCTGGAGTGGTCTCGGCGAGCAGTACTTC CAWSGLGEQYF TRBV30 - TRBJ2-7 -
TGTGCCAGCTCACCGACAGGGTCCTACGAGCAGTACTTC CASSPTGSYEQYF TRBV18 TRBD1 TRBJ2-7 -
TGTGCCAGCAGCCGTACAGGGGCATCCTACGAGCAGTACTTC CASSRTGASYEQYF TRBV7-2 TRBD1 TRBJ2-7 -
TGTGCCAGCAGCTTAAACAGGGGAGGATATGGCTACACCTTC CASSLNRGGYGYTF TRBV7-9 TRBD1 TRBJ1-2 -
TGCGCCAGCAGCCAGACAGGGGTCCGCGAGCAGTACTTC CASSQTGVREQYF TRBV4-1 TRBD1 TRBJ2-7 few
TGTGCCAGCAGCCCGGGACTATTAGCCTACGAGCAGTACTTC CASSPGLLAYEQYF TRBV7-2 TRBD2 TRBJ2-7 once
TGTGCCAGCAGCCTCGGGACAGGGGGCTCCTACGAGCAGTACTTC CASSLGTGGSYEQYF TRBV2 TRBD1 TRBJ2-7 -
TGTGCCAGCAGTTTAGACAGGCTCGATGGCTACACCTTC CASSLDRLDGYTF TRBV28 - TRBJ1-2 -
TGTGCCAGCAGTTTAGCAGGGGGCAATACTGAAGCTTTCTTT CASSLAGGNTEAFF TRBV28 TRBD1 TRBJ1-1 -
TGTGCCAGCAGCTACCCGCGTAGCGGGGGAGATACGCAGTATTTT CASSYPRSGGDTQYF TRBV7-2 TRBD2 TRBJ2-3 -
TGTGCCAGCAGCCATAAAAGGGACAGCCTGAACACTGAAGCTTTCTTT CASSHKRDSLNTEAFF TRBV7-2 TRBD1 TRBJ1-1 -
TGTGCCAGCAGCCTCGGACAGGGGGCTGCTGAAGCTTTCTTT CASSLGQGAAEAFF TRBV5-8 TRBD1 TRBJ1-1 few
TGTGCCAGCAGCACACCAATGATCACCGGGGAGCTGTTTTTT CASSTPMITGELFF TRBV28 - TRBJ2-2 -
TGTGCCAGCAGCCAAGAACCTCTAGCGGGAGGGCGCACAGATACGCAGTATTTT CASSQEPLAGGRTDTQYF TRBV4-2 TRBD2 TRBJ2-3 -
TGTGCCAGCAGCGAAACGGGAGAGACCCAGTACTTC CASSETGETQYF TRBV7-3 - TRBJ2-5 once
TGTGCCAGCACCCAAACTAGCGGCTCCTACGAGCAGTACTTC CASTQTSGSYEQYF TRBV7-9 TRBD2 TRBJ2-7 few
TGTGCCAGCAGTGGGTCTACCGGGACAGGGGAGTGGGGCTACACCTTC CASSGSTGTGEWGYTF TRBV2 TRBD1 TRBJ1-2 -
TGCGCCAGCGGAGTCCTAGCGGGGCCCACAGATACGCAGTATTTT CASGVLAGPTDTQYF TRBV5-1 TRBD2 TRBJ2-3 -
TGTGCCGCCGCAAGTCTATCTGGGGCCAACGTCCTGACTTTC CAAASLSGANVLTF TRBV27 - TRBJ2-6 once
TGCGCCAGCAGCCCAGGGCATAGTCAAGATACGCAGTATTTT CASSPGHSQDTQYF TRBV5-1 - TRBJ2-3 -
TGTGCCAGCAGTCCCCTCAGCGGGGAGGAAGGAAACACCATATATTTT CASSPLSGEEGNTIYF TRBV7-9 - TRBJ1-3 -
TGCAGCGTTGAAGGGCGGGAGCAGTTCTTC CSVEGREQFF TRBV29-1 - TRBJ2-1 -